One sample yielded the 2 T cell receptor beta chains listed below, sequenced in a study of metastatic and nonmetastatic thyroid tumors. TCRdb used MiXCR to call clones anew from the PCR reads. In the table there are around 13,000 clones, 20% to 30% of which are singletons. Prior to thyroid surgery, none of the patients had received any treatment. What was sequenced was blood. The receptors derive from a female donor with papillary thyroid cancer or a benign thyroid nodule (not recorded which). Some clones in this sample may be carry-over from other donors' samples.

In nucleotides, the CDR3 is TGTGCCCACACCCTCACGGGAGATTCCTACGAGCAGTACTTC. As protein: CAHTLTGDSYEQYF. The V call is TRBV30, the J call TRBJ2-7; perhaps TRBD2 as D (6 bases). The CDR3 loop spans 14 amino acids. Germline lookup yields CDR1 GTSNPN and CDR2 SVGIG (reference sequence). With 8 bases removed from V and 1 base from J, the gap between germline ends came to 18 bases.

By share of the sample, this clone is large. The gene calls are TRBV6-1 and TRBJ2-7, with unresolved D. The CDR3 spans 11 residues. Germline V gene lookup returns CDR1 MNHNS and CDR2 SASEGT. V was pared by 3 bases and J by 4 bases, with 4 bases between. The CDR3 DNA follows: TGTGCCAGCAGTGATCTTTACGAGCAGTACTTC. The encoded protein is CASSDLYEQYF.